The next 25 T cell receptor beta chains were all read from a single sample in a study of blood T cell repertoires in COVID-19. Repertoires were generated with immunoSEQ multiplex PCR, while TCRdb's copy carries only in-frame clones and drops some. The data hold 210,000 or so clones, with 70% to 90% observed a single time. The sequencing input was peripheral blood. The receptors stem from a woman in her late teens or twenties who had recovered from COVID-19.

The rearrangement joins TRBV7-3 to TRBJ1-2; 8 nucleotides line up with TRBD1. CDR1 and CDR2 from the germline V gene are SGHTA and FQGTGA. J lost 8 bases, V lost 4 bases, and 6 bases had no gene match. The CDR3 has 13 residues. As DNA, the CDR3 is TGTGCCAGCAGCTCGACAGGGGTTGGGGGCTACACCTTC. Translation: CASSSTGVGGYTF.

The genes are TRBV11-2 and TRBJ2-1; no clear D. Trimming removed 1 base at V and 9 bases at J, with 10 bases between. Germline V gene sequence: CDR1 SGHAT, CDR2 FQNNGV. The CDR3 has 13 amino acids. The CDR3 coding sequence is TGTGCCAGCAGCTTAGGCGCCGGGTTTGAGCAGTTCTTC. Its protein is CASSLGAGFEQFF.

The V call is TRBV19, the J call TRBJ2-2, with 13 bases lining up with TRBD2. With 5 bases clipped from V and 7 bases from J, the junction kept 10 bases outside the gene matches. Germline CDR1 and CDR2: LNHDA and SQIVND (reference sequence). CDR3 length: 17 amino acids. The CDR3 loop reads CASSPEGLAGVIGELFF. CDR3 DNA sequence: TGTGCCAGTAGTCCGGAAGGACTAGCGGGAGTTATCGGGGAGCTGTTTTTT.

The gene calls are TRBV2 and TRBJ2-5; D is possibly TRBD2 (5 bases). Trimming cost V 4 bases and J 2 bases, with 8 bases left between them. The germline V gene has CDR1 SNHLY and CDR2 FYNNEI. This CDR3 is built from 13 residues. Written as DNA, the CDR3 is TGTGCCAGCAGTGCCACGGGACAAGAGACCCAGTACTTC. It specifies CASSATGQETQYF.

The V gene is TRBV19, the J gene TRBJ1-5; D is perhaps TRBD1 (5 bases). This CDR3 comprises 14 residues. Trimming took 5 bases from V and 5 from J, leaving 13 bases between them. The germline gives CDR1 LNHDA, CDR2 SQIVND (reference sequence). In DNA, the CDR3 is TGTGCCAGTAGTTTCCACGGAGGGGATCAGCCCCAGCATTTT. Protein sequence: CASSFHGGDQPQHF.

The V gene is TRBV12-5, the J gene TRBJ1-5; 8 bases line up with TRBD1. CDR3 length equals 15 residues. Germline V gene sequence: CDR1 LGHNT, CDR2 FRNRAP. Trimming cost V 6 bases and J 3 bases; bases outside gene matches: 7. CDR3 nucleotides: TGTGCTAGTGGCCAGGACAGGGACTTCAATCAGCCCCAGCATTTT. Amino acids: CASGQDRDFNQPQHF.

The chain couples TRBV25-1 to TRBJ1-1; possibly TRBD1 for D (6 bases). V was pared by 2 bases and J by 3 bases, with 10 bases between. Germline V lookup: CDR1 MGHDK, CDR2 SYGVNS. The CDR3 sequence is 14 residues long. CDR3: CASSENGGYTEAFF. The CDR3 nucleotides are TGTGCCAGCAGTGAAAATGGGGGCTACACTGAAGCTTTCTTT.

J is TRBJ2-7 and V is TRBV5-1, with 10 bases aligning to TRBD2. Germline V gene data show CDR1 as SGHRS and CDR2 as YFSETQ. The CDR3 consists of 14 residues. Trimming removed 3 bases from V and 4 bases from J; junction bases left unmatched: 4. This chain's CDR3 is CASSSVAGGYEQYF. As DNA, the CDR3 is TGCGCCAGCAGCTCGGTAGCGGGAGGTTACGAGCAGTACTTC.

The V call is TRBV19, the J call TRBJ1-1, with D possibly being TRBD1 (5 bases). The CDR3 is made up of 14 amino acids. The V end was cut by 3 bases, the J end by 6 bases, with 14 bases between. Germline CDR1 LNHDA, CDR2 SQIVND (reference sequence). CDR3 region: CASSIRGGGPEAFF. In DNA, the CDR3 is TGTGCCAGTAGTATCCGTGGGGGGGGACCTGAAGCTTTCTTT.

The sample holds one count of this clone. This sequence joins TRBV6-5 and TRBJ1-3; 8 nucleotides agree with TRBD1. The CDR3 runs to 14 residues. The V gene end was trimmed by 6 bases and the J gene end by 2 bases; junction bases not matched to a gene: 3. CDR1 is MNHEY and CDR2 is SVGAGI in the germline V gene. The CDR3 DNA reads TGTGCCAGCAGAGCGACAGGGGCTGGAAACACCATATATTTT. Its protein product is CASRATGAGNTIYF.

This clone is a singleton in its sample. The chain employs TRBV27 and TRBJ1-5; D is uncertain. The V end lost 5 bases, the J end lost 2 bases, and 16 bases lay between the germline ends. CDR1 and CDR2 from the germline V gene are MNHEY and SMNVEV (reference sequence). This CDR3 has 16 residues. The CDR3 protein is CASSLLGGTGNQPQHF. DNA of the CDR3: TGTGCCAGCAGTCTCCTAGGTGGAACCGGCAATCAGCCCCAGCATTTT.

This sequence joins TRBV27 and TRBJ2-7; possibly TRBD2 for D (6 bases). Germline CDR1 reads MNHEY; CDR2 reads SMNVEV (reference sequence). This CDR3 comprises 16 residues. Trimming shortened V by 0 bases and J by 0 bases, and 12 bases separated the two germline ends. CDR3 nucleotides: TGTGCCAGCAGTTTATCTGGGGACGGGAGCTCCTACGAGCAGTACTTC. It codes for CASSLSGDGSSYEQYF.

In nucleotides, the CDR3 is TGTGCCAGCAGGGAGGGTACTCAGCCCCAGCATTTT. The encoded protein is CASREGTQPQHF. V usage is TRBV2 and J usage is TRBJ1-5; D ambiguous. Between the trimmed V and J ends, which lost 6 bases and 6 bases, there was a span of 9 bases. The CDR3 loop spans 12 amino acids. Germline V lookup: CDR1 SNHLY, CDR2 FYNNEI.

This clone was observed once. The J gene is TRBJ1-1, the V gene TRBV7-9; 9 positions match TRBD1. The CDR3 extends over 14 amino acids. V lost 2 bases and J lost 5; bases outside the gene matches: 3. CDR1 SEHNR and CDR2 FQNEAQ come from the germline V gene (reference sequence). The CDR3 sequence is CASSLPDRGTEAFF. DNA for the CDR3: TGTGCCAGCAGCTTACCGGACAGGGGAACTGAAGCTTTCTTT.

V is TRBV3-1 (or the pseudogene TRBV3-2) and J is TRBJ2-7; D remains ambiguous. CDR1 and CDR2 (germline): LGHDT, YNNKEL (reference sequence). Trimming left V 3 bases short and J 3 bases short, with 12 bases between. This CDR3 has 14 residues. CDR3 sequence (DNA): TGTGCCAGCAGCCACAAGATCTCTATCTACGAGCAGTACTTC. It is translated as CASSHKISIYEQYF.

This sequence joins TRBV6-2 or TRBV6-3 and TRBJ2-1, with 9 positions matching TRBD2. Germline-derived CDR1 and CDR2 are MNHEY and SVGEGT. The V segment lost 3 bases and the J segment 3 bases; nucleotides outside the gene matches: 6. CDR3 length equals 16 residues. As DNA, the CDR3 is TGTGCCAGCAGTTATACCCGACTAGCGGACTACAATGAGCAGTTCTTC. It specifies CASSYTRLADYNEQFF.

The genes are TRBV19 and TRBJ1-2; D is possibly TRBD1 (5 bases). This CDR3 contains 12 residues. Germline CDR1 and CDR2: LNHDA and SQIVND (reference sequence). Trimming cost V 5 bases and J 7 bases, with 11 bases left between them. The CDR3 nucleotides read TGTGCCAGTAGTCCTCCAGGGTCTGGCTACACCTTC. It translates to CASSPPGSGYTF.

This chain joins TRBV13 and TRBJ2-1; D remains ambiguous. The CDR3 sequence is 14 residues long. V lost 4 bases to trimming and J lost 3 bases, with 10 bases between them. Germline V gene sequence: CDR1 PRHDT, CDR2 FYEKMQ (reference sequence). CDR3 residues: CASSSRQNYNEQFF. The CDR3 nucleotides read TGTGCCAGCAGCTCGCGCCAAAACTACAATGAGCAGTTCTTC.

The gene calls are TRBV4-2 and TRBJ2-7; 8 bases line up with TRBD2. Germline V lookup: CDR1 LGHNA, CDR2 YNFKEQ. The V gene end was trimmed by 1 base and the J gene end by 3 bases; junction bases not matched to a gene: 5. The CDR3 consists of 15 residues. Written as DNA, the CDR3 is TGTGCCAGCAGCCAAGGTCTAGCGGGTGACTACGAGCAGTACTTC. It translates to CASSQGLAGDYEQYF.

This clone was picked up a small number of times. This chain joins TRBV9 and TRBJ1-1; a weak D match, TRBD1 (5 bases). The V gene lost 4 bases and the J gene lost 0 bases, with 13 bases spanning the gap. Germline values: CDR1 SGDLS, CDR2 YYNGEE. CDR3 length: 15 residues. The CDR3 spells CASSPDGHLNTEAFF. In DNA form, the CDR3 reads TGTGCCAGCAGCCCAGATGGACACTTGAACACTGAAGCTTTCTTT.

CDR3 loop: CASGLVLVTGALNTEAFF. The DNA of the CDR3 is TGTGCTAGTGGTTTGGTACTCGTGACAGGGGCACTGAACACTGAAGCTTTCTTT. This chain uses TRBV12-5 with TRBJ1-1; 8 bases are a match to TRBD1. V shed 0 bases and J 0 bases; nucleotides not matched to a gene: 9. There are 18 residues in the CDR3. Germline CDR1 is LGHNT and CDR2 is FRNRAP. The variable domain in full, with the rest retrieved from reference TRBV12-5 and TRBJ1-1, is DARVTQTPRHKVTEMGQEVTMRCQPILGHNTVFWYRQTMMQGLELLAYFRNRAPLDDSGMPKDRFSAEMPDATLATLKIQPSEPRDSAVYFCASGLVLVTGALNTEAFFGQGTRLTVV.

The rearrangement links TRBV9 to TRBJ1-2, with 7 bases that match TRBD1. The germline CDR1 and CDR2 sequences are SGDLS and YYNGEE. V was clipped by 4 bases and J by 4 bases; unmatched bases: 7. The CDR3 loop spans 14 amino acids. In DNA, the CDR3 is TGTGCCAGCAGCACCGAGACAGGGCGCTATGGCTACACCTTC. Its translation: CASSTETGRYGYTF.

V and J are TRBV4-3 and TRBJ1-5, with D uncertain. The ends were cut back, 4 bases at V and 4 bases at J, with 11 bases in the middle. From germline, CDR1 is LGHNA and CDR2 YSLEER. This CDR3 region has 14 residues. CDR3 in amino acids: CASSPWLSNQPQHF. DNA for the CDR3: TGCGCCAGCAGCCCGTGGCTGTCTAATCAGCCCCAGCATTTT.

The rearrangement uses TRBV29-1 and TRBJ1-1; 9 bases align to TRBD1. CDR3 size: 14 residues. V shed 6 bases, J shed 3 bases, and the junction held 8 bases outside the gene matches. In germline, CDR1 is SQVTM, CDR2 ANQGSEA. CDR3 bases: TGCAGCGTCGACCCGAGACAGGGGGACACTGAAGCTTTCTTT. This translates into CSVDPRQGDTEAFF.

The J gene is TRBJ1-5, the V gene TRBV27; no definite D call. This CDR3 region has 14 residues. V was shortened by 1 base and J by 4 bases, with 8 bases between the two germline ends. The germline CDR1 and CDR2 sequences are MNHEY and SMNVEV (reference sequence). The CDR3 is CASSLYGPNQPQHF. Written as DNA, the CDR3 is TGTGCCAGCAGTTTATACGGTCCAAATCAGCCCCAGCATTTT.